What follows are 3 T cell receptor beta chains derived from one specimen sequenced in a study of naive and memory T cell subsets. Whole-study results and caveats: Naive repertoires, especially CD8, held a few larger clonotypes, possibly memory cells re-expressing CD45RA.

Two oligonucleotides, mixed equimolar, formed the beta constant-region primer covering TRBC1 and TRBC2. Nested alpha and beta constant-region primers with the SP2 primer drove four PCR rounds on ligated cDNA. TCRdb re-derived calls from the UMI-ligation and nested PCR reads in MiXCR, one entry per CDR3 protein. Of about 99,000 distinct CDR3 sequences listed, roughly 14% were seen once; the top ten hold around 3%. No cognate antigen is known for these TCRs. Material: naive CD8+ T cells from blood. These receptors were obtained from a human donor in good health.

The chain links TRBV7-2 to TRBJ2-6; the D is unclear. CDR3 length: 15 amino acids. Germline V gene sequence: CDR1 SGHTA, CDR2 FQGNSA. The ends were cut back, 5 bases at V and 0 bases at J, with 8 bases in the middle. The CDR3 region has the DNA TGTGCCAGCAGCCGAATGTACTCTGGGGCCAACGTCCTGACTTTC. It encodes CASSRMYSGANVLTF.

The V gene is TRBV29-1, the J gene TRBJ2-7; no definite D call. The germline gives CDR1 SQVTM, CDR2 ANQGSEA. The CDR3 is 13 amino acids. Trimming cost V 0 bases and J 2 bases, with 8 bases left between them. The CDR3 spells CSVEDAVTYEQYF. In nucleotides, the CDR3 is TGCAGCGTTGAAGACGCCGTGACCTACGAGCAGTACTTC.

This rearrangement joins TRBV20-1 to TRBJ2-1; 9 nucleotides agree with TRBD1. J was trimmed by 3 bases and V by 0 bases; bases with no gene match: 9. Germline CDR1 and CDR2: DFQATT and SNEGSKA (reference sequence). This CDR3 has 17 residues. The CDR3 loop reads CSARDPDRGDLYNEQFF. CDR3 DNA sequence: TGCAGTGCTAGAGATCCGGACAGGGGCGACCTCTACAATGAGCAGTTCTTC.